Given below is one TCR beta chain in context. The data were taken from a study of blood T cell repertoires in COVID-19. Study-level background: Samples representing acute and convalescent COVID-19 were sourced from the United States, Italy and Spain. T cells, B-cell-depleted T cells, or PBMCs supplied cDNA or gDNA.

The method was immunoSEQ multiplex PCR; TCRdb's version includes in-frame clones alone and lacks a portion of them. This sample has about 130,000 clones, with around 86% found just once. The CDR3 covers 17 residues. Germline values: CDR1 SGHVS, CDR2 FNYEAQ. V was pared by 5 bases and J by 8 bases, with 14 bases of the junction left unmatched. Source material: peripheral blood. The rearrangement joins TRBV7-6 to TRBJ2-3; 12 bases line up with TRBD2. This clonotype was sampled from a man of 80 years or more with active or convalescent COVID-19. The CDR3 nucleotides are TGTGCCAGCAGCCAAGGGACTAGCGGGTCCTTTGGAGGTACGCAGTATTTT. Residues: CASSQGTSGSFGGTQYF. The variable domain in full, completed from reference TRBV7-6 and TRBJ2-3, reads GAGVSQSPRYKVTKRGQDVALRCDPISGHVSLYWYRQALGQGPEFLTYFNYEAQQDKSGLPNDRFSAERPEGSISTLTIQRTEQRDSAMYRCASSQGTSGSFGGTQYFGPGTRLTVL.